A selection of T cell receptor beta chains follows, all from one sample in a study of regulatory T cells in long-lasting Graves disease. Each CDR3 protein gets one entry after TCRdb re-called the multiplex PCR reads with MiXCR. The sample holds hundreds of thousands of distinct CDR3 sequences, approximately 15% seen once. These records were also assigned to another study, of T cells in Graves' hyperthyroidism and ophthalmopathy.

The sample consisted of peripheral blood mononuclear cells (PBMCs), taken at new diagnosis, from a patient treated with antithyroid drugs. Receptor source: a young man with Graves disease. Each CDR3 is given with its conserved first and last residue. The D gene is left open where the match is weak. Clone sizes are given selectively: once, few, many, or a class where the clone is expanded.

V gene	J gene	clone size	D gene	CDR3 protein	CDR3 DNA
TRBV5-1	TRBJ2-3	few	.	CASSADSDTQYF	TGCGCCAGCAGTGCCGATTCGGATACGCAGTATTTT
TRBV4-2	TRBJ2-2	.	.	CASSQGSGNTGELFF	TGTGCCAGCAGCCAGGGTAGCGGAAACACCGGGGAGCTGTTTTTT
TRBV3-1	TRBJ2-2	few	.	CASSQAPGGRTGELFF	TGTGCCAGCAGCCAAGCCCCAGGTGGTCGGACCGGGGAGCTGTTTTTT
TRBV2	TRBJ1-2	.	TRBD1	CASSGGRDSGSYGYTF	TGTGCCAGCTCAGGGGGCCGGGACAGCGGGTCCTATGGCTACACCTTC
TRBV6-5	TRBJ1-2	many	.	CASSFKWAARGYTF	TGTGCCAGCAGTTTTAAGTGGGCAGCACGTGGCTACACCTTC
TRBV29-1	TRBJ2-7	many	TRBD1	CSVVQGAYEQYF	TGCAGCGTTGTACAGGGGGCCTACGAGCAGTACTTC
TRBV11-2	TRBJ2-1	few	.	CASSLVGGPLNEQFF	TGTGCCAGCAGCTTAGTGGGGGGACCTCTCAATGAGCAGTTCTTC
TRBV7-2	TRBJ2-1	many	.	CASSSSGALFEQFF	TGTGCCAGCAGCTCCTCGGGGGCGTTGTTTGAGCAGTTCTTC
TRBV5-1	TRBJ2-5	few	.	CASSFPGDSQETQYF	TGCGCCAGCAGCTTCCCGGGGGACAGCCAAGAGACCCAGTACTTC
TRBV7-9	TRBJ1-2	few	.	CASSPNPGVISGYTF	TGTGCCAGCAGCCCGAACCCTGGGGTAATATCGGGCTACACCTTC
TRBV27	TRBJ2-3	many	.	CASSLSSSTDTQYF	TGTGCCAGCAGTTTATCGAGTTCCACAGATACGCAGTATTTT
TRBV7-2	TRBJ2-7	many	TRBD1	CASSLASDRGYEQYF	TGTGCCAGCAGCTTAGCCAGTGACAGGGGCTACGAGCAGTACTTC
TRBV29-1	TRBJ2-4	many	.	CSVEPWVAGSGKNIQYF	TGCAGCGTTGAACCTTGGGTGGCAGGGTCAGGCAAAAACATTCAGTACTTC
TRBV15	TRBJ1-5	.	.	CATSRVATNIQPQHF	TGTGCCACCAGCAGAGTGGCGACTAACATACAGCCCCAGCATTTT
TRBV7-2	TRBJ2-1	many	.	CASSLVVQFYNEQFF	TGTGCCAGCAGCTTAGTAGTTCAGTTTTACAATGAGCAGTTCTTC
TRBV27	TRBJ2-1	many	.	CASGKVNEQFF	TGTGCCAGCGGAAAAGTCAATGAGCAGTTCTTC
TRBV9	TRBJ1-2	many	.	CASSVGGEDGYTF	TGTGCCAGCAGCGTAGGAGGGGAAGATGGCTACACCTTC
TRBV7-2	TRBJ2-2	many	TRBD2	CASSLGEGRSGRGSGELFF	TGTGCCAGCAGCTTGGGAGAGGGGCGCAGCGGGAGAGGTTCCGGGGAGCTGTTTTTT
TRBV12-3/TRBV12-4	TRBJ2-7	.	.	CASAGVRGYEQYF	TGTGCCAGCGCAGGTGTGAGAGGCTACGAGCAGTACTTC
TRBV2	TRBJ1-2	many	TRBD1	CASRRDSSYGYTF	TGTGCCAGCAGGAGGGACAGCAGCTATGGCTACACCTTC
TRBV20-1	TRBJ2-3	many	TRBD2	CSARPSGRTDTQYF	TGCAGTGCTAGGCCTAGCGGCCGCACAGATACGCAGTATTTT
TRBV4-2	TRBJ2-5	once	.	CASSQVSGKETQYF	TGTGCCAGCAGCCAAGTCTCTGGGAAAGAGACCCAGTACTTC
TRBV5-1	TRBJ2-1	many	.	CASSLYWGSEQFF	TGCGCCAGCAGCTTGTACTGGGGTAGTGAGCAGTTCTTC
TRBV20-1	TRBJ2-5	few	.	CSAPRRRTGETQYF	TGCAGTGCTCCGCGGAGGCGGACCGGAGAGACCCAGTACTTC
TRBV9	TRBJ2-1	many	TRBD2	CASSVRREGHNEQFF	TGTGCCAGCAGCGTCCGGCGGGAGGGACACAATGAGCAGTTCTTC
TRBV12-3/TRBV12-4	TRBJ1-2	many	TRBD1	CASSLQTGAANYGYTF	TGTGCCAGCAGTCTTCAAACAGGGGCCGCAAACTATGGCTACACCTTC
TRBV3-1	TRBJ2-1	many	.	CASRRGNEQFF	TGTGCCAGCAGGAGGGGCAATGAGCAGTTCTTC
TRBV5-1	TRBJ2-7	many	TRBD2	CASSLATGLAGGIGGEQYF	TGCGCCAGCAGCTTGGCTACGGGACTAGCGGGAGGTATCGGGGGCGAGCAGTACTTC
TRBV7-9	TRBJ2-7	many	.	CASSLGGASYEQYF	TGTGCCAGCAGCTTAGGGGGAGCGAGCTACGAGCAGTACTTC
TRBV7-2	TRBJ2-7	many	.	CATSSTQATYEQYF	TGTGCCACCAGTTCAACGCAGGCAACCTACGAGCAGTACTTC
TRBV27	TRBJ2-7	many	TRBD2	CASSTIAGGYEQYF	TGTGCCAGCAGTACCATAGCGGGGGGCTACGAGCAGTACTTC
TRBV12-3/TRBV12-4	TRBJ1-1	many	TRBD1	CASSVEQGGAFF	TGTGCCAGCAGTGTCGAACAGGGGGGAGCTTTCTTT